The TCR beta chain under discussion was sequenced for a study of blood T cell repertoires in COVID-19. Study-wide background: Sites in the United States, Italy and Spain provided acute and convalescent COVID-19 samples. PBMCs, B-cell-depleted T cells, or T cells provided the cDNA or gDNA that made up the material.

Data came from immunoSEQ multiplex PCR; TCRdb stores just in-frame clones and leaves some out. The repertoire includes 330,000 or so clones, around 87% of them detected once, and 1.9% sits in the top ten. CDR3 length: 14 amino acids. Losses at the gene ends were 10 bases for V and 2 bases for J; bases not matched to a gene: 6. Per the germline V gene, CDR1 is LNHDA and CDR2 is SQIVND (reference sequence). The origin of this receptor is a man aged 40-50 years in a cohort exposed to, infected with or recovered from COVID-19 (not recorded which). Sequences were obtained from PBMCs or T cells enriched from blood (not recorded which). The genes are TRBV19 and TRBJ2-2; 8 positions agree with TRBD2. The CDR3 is CATKLAGNTGELFF. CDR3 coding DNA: TGTGCCACCAAGTTAGCGGGAAACACCGGGGAGCTGTTTTTT.